This T cell receptor (beta chain) was recovered during a study of blood T cell repertoires in COVID-19. Seattle enrolled patients during active infection and tracked them longitudinally. Per germline, CDR1 LNHNV and CDR2 YYDKDF (reference sequence). The CDR3 sequence is 17 residues long. The junction had 11 bases not matched to a gene; V was cut back by 0 bases and J by 9 bases. The repertoire was sequenced with immunoSEQ multiplex PCR; TCRdb's copy has only in-frame clones and lacks some. The table has about 150,000 clones, 75% to 90% seen once. Sequencing was performed on peripheral blood. The chain combines TRBV15 with TRBJ2-1, with 10 bases lining up with TRBD2. This sequence originates from a man younger than 35 with COVID-19, enrolled during active disease. The DNA of the CDR3 is TGTGCCACCAGCAGAGATCGGGCTAGCGGGAGAAGCAGTGAGCAGTTCTTC. The encoded protein is CATSRDRASGRSSEQFF.